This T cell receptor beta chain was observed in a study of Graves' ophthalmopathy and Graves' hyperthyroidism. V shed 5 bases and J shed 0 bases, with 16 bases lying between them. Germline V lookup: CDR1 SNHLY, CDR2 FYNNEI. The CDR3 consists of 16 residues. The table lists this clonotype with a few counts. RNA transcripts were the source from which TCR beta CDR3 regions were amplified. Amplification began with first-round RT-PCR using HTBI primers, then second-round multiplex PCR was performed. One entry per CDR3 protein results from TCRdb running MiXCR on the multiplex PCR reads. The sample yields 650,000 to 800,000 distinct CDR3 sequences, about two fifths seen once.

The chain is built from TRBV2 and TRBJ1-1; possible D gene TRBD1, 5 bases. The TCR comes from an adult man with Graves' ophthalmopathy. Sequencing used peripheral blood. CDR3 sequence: CASSRGLMLVNTEAFF. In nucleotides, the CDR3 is TGTGCCAGCAGTCGGGGACTGATGCTTGTGAACACTGAAGCTTTCTTT.